The entry below describes one T cell receptor (beta chain). Antigen: not known. The V end lost 6 bases, the J end lost 4 bases, and 8 bases lay between the germline ends. Germline CDR1 reads SEHNR; CDR2 reads FQNEAQ (reference sequence). The length of the CDR3 is 12 residues. Reverse transcription of all isolated RNA meant that expressed TCRB transcripts were sequenced. TCRdb's table, derived via immunoSEQ multiplex PCR, lists solely in-frame clones and lacks some. The sample records approximately 270,000 clones, roughly an eighth being singletons. The data originate from a study of beta chain features in type 1 diabetes. Study conclusions and caveats: A moderate, significant TCRB CDR3 shortening appeared in type 1 diabetes across four CD4+ subsets. The analysis here could not establish whether HLA type shapes TCRB rearrangement. Researchers caution that PCR might favor shorter templates, equally among patients and controls.

The sequence came from a man aged 30-40 years with type 1 diabetes. Sequencing was performed on naive CD4+ T cells from blood. The rearrangement joins TRBV7-9 to TRBJ2-3; tentative D call: TRBD2 (6 bases). This CDR3 is CASRWDSDTQYF. The DNA of the CDR3 is TGTGCCAGCAGATGGGACTCAGATACGCAGTATTTT. The full variable domain, with the rest looked up from reference TRBV7-9 and TRBJ2-3, is DTGVSQNPRHKITKRGQNVTFRCDPISEHNRLYWYRQTLGQGPEFLTYFQNEAQLEKSRLLSDRFSAERPKGSFSTLEIQRTEQGDSAMYLCASRWDSDTQYFGPGTRLTVL.